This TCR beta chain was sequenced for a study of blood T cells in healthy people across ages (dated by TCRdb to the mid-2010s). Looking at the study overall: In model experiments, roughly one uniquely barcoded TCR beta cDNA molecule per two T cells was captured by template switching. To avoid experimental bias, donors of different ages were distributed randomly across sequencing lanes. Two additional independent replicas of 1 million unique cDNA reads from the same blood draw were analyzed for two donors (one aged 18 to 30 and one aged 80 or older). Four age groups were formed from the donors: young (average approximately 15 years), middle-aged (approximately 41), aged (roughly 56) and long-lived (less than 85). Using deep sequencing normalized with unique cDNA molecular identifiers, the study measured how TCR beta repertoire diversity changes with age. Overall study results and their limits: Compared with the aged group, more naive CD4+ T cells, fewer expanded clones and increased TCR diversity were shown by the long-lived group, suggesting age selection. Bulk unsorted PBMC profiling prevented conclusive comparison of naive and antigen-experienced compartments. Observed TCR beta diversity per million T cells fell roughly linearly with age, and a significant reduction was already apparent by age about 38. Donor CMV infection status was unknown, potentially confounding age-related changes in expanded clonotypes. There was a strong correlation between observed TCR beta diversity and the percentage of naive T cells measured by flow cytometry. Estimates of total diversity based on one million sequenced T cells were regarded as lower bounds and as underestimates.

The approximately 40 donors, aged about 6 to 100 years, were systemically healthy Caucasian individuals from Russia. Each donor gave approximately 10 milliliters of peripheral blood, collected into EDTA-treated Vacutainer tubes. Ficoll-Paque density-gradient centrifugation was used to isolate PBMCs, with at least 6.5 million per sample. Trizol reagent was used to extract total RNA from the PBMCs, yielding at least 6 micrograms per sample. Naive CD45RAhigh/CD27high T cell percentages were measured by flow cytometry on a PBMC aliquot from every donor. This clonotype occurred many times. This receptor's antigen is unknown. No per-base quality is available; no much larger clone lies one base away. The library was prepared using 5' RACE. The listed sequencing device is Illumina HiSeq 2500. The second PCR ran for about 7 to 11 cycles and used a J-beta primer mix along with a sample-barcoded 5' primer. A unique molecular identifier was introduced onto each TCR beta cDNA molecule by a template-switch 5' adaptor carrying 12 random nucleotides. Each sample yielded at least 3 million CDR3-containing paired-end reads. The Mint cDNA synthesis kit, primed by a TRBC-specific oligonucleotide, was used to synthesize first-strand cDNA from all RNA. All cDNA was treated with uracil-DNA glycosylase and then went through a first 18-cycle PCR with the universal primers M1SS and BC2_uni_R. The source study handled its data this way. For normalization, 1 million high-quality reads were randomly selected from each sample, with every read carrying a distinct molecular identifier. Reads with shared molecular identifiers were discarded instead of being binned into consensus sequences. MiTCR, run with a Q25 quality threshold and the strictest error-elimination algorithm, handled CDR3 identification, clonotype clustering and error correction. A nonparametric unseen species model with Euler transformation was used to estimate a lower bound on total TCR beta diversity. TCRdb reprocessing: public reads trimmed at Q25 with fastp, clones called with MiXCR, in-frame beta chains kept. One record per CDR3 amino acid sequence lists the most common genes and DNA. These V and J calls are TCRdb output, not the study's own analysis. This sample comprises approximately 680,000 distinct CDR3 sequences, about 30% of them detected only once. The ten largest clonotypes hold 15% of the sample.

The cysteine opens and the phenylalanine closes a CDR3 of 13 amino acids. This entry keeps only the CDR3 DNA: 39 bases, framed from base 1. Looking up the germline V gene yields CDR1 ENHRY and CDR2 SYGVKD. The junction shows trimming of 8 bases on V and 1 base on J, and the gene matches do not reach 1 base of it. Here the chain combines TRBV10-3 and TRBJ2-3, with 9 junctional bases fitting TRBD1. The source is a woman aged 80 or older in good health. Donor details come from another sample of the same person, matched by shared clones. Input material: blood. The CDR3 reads CAIRDRGTDTQYF. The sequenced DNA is TGTGCCATCCGGGACAGGGGCACAGATACGCAGTATTTT.